One and the same sample provided the 7 T cell receptor beta chains below, sequenced in a study of blood T cell repertoires in COVID-19. The table came from immunoSEQ multiplex PCR; TCRdb's copy has only in-frame clones and leaves some out. The sample gives 200,000 to 250,000 clones, 70% to 90% of which show up once; under 14% is in the top ten. What was sequenced was PBMCs or T cells enriched from blood (not recorded which). All receptors derive from a man aged 25 to 40 who had recovered from COVID-19.

The chain links TRBV10-3 to TRBJ2-3, with TRBD2 as a possible D gene (6 bases). The length of the CDR3 is 13 residues. The ends were cut back, 6 bases at V and 3 bases at J, with 10 bases in the middle. From germline, CDR1 is ENHRY and CDR2 SYGVKD. The CDR3 protein is CAISGSGTDTQYF. CDR3 sequence (DNA): TGTGCCATCAGCGGGAGCGGGACAGATACGCAGTATTTT.

As to this clone: This CDR3 is also generated by other DNA sequences in the sample. The chain joins TRBV28 to TRBJ1-5, with no clear D. Between the trimmed V and J ends, which lost 3 bases and 1 base, there was a span of 7 bases. The germline CDR1 and CDR2 sequences are MDHEN and SYDVKM. The CDR3 consists of 14 residues. The CDR3 nucleotides are TGTGCCAGCAGTTTGGGAGGGAGCAATCAGCCCCAGCATTTT. Protein product: CASSLGGSNQPQHF. The whole variable domain, remainder taken from reference TRBV28 and TRBJ1-5, is DVKVTQSSRYLVKRTGEKVFLECVQDMDHENMFWYRQDPGLGLRLIYFSYDVKMKEKGDIPEGYSVSREKKERFSLILESASTNQTSMYLCASSLGGSNQPQHFGDGTRLSIL.

The V and J genes are TRBV19 and TRBJ2-1; 9 nucleotides align to TRBD2. The germline V gene has CDR1 LNHDA and CDR2 SQIVND (reference sequence). The CDR3 has 20 residues. The trim removed 3 bases at V and 0 bases at J, leaving 15 bases unmatched. CDR3 region: CASSMIGMDYSGSSYNEQFF. The CDR3 DNA is TGTGCCAGTAGTATGATTGGTATGGACTATAGCGGGAGCTCCTACAATGAGCAGTTCTTC.

The V and J genes are TRBV5-6 and TRBJ1-5, with 7 bases matching TRBD1. The CDR3 has 14 residues. Germline trimming cut 4 bases from V and 7 bases from J; bases unmatched to any gene: 8. Germline CDR1 SGHDT, CDR2 YYEEEE. The CDR3 nucleotides are TGTGCCAGCAGCCGAGGACAGGAGACGCAGCCCCAGCATTTT. Translated: CASSRGQETQPQHF. The full variable domain, completed using reference TRBV5-6 and TRBJ1-5, is DAGVTQSPTHLIKTRGQQVTLRCSPKSGHDTVSWYQQALGQGPQFIFQYYEEEERQRGNFPDRFSGHQFPNYSSELNVNALLLGDSALYLCASSRGQETQPQHFGDGTRLSIL.

The CDR3 DNA is TGTGCCAGCTCCAACAGACGTCATGGCTACACCTTC. Protein: CASSNRRHGYTF. The rearrangement uses TRBV11-1 and TRBJ1-2, with D uncertain. V dropped 8 bases and J dropped 6 bases, with 13 bases sitting between them. The V gene's germline CDR1 is SGHAT and CDR2 FQDESV (reference sequence). The CDR3 totals 12 residues.

This sequence joins TRBV28 and TRBJ1-5; D not certain. The CDR3 has 14 amino acids. With 3 bases removed from V and 4 bases from J, the gap between germline ends came to 10 bases. Germline CDR1 and CDR2: MDHEN and SYDVKM. Written as DNA, the CDR3 is TGTGCCAGCAGTTTCTGGGCAGAAAATCAGCCCCAGCATTTT. This codes for CASSFWAENQPQHF.

The rearrangement joins TRBV9 to TRBJ2-3; 11 bases fit TRBD2. Germline V gene sequence: CDR1 SGDLS, CDR2 YYNGEE. The CDR3 has 16 residues. V lost 3 bases and J lost 2; bases outside the gene matches: 5. Here the CDR3 DNA reads TGTGCCAGCAGCGCAACTAGCGGGGGCCCCACAGATACGCAGTATTTT. Its translation is CASSATSGGPTDTQYF. The variable domain in full, with the rest retrieved from reference TRBV9 and TRBJ2-3, is DSGVTQTPKHLITATGQRVTLRCSPRSGDLSVYWYQQSLDQGLQFLIQYYNGEERAKGNILERFSAQQFPDLHSELNLSSLELGDSALYFCASSATSGGPTDTQYFGPGTRLTVL.